The clone carrying this T cell receptor (beta chain) was detected many times. Its antigen is unidentified. Trimming at V came to 8 bases and at J to 13 bases, leaving 14 bases not matched to a gene. CDR3 size: 13 residues. These data originate in a study of T-cell reconstitution after alpha-beta-depleted transplantation in children. Study-wide findings and caveats: As was reported, about two months after transplant, alpha-beta T cells came from several hundred expanded graft clones. Newly generated T cells supplied most T-cell counts and diversity one year post-transplant. For some patients, TCRbeta diversity was high at day 60 because of recipient T cells and thymic progenitors that survived.

The TCRbeta library was prepared with unique molecular identifiers. One entry per CDR3 protein, called by TCRdb with MiXCR from the PCR reads. The sample has around 31,000 distinct CDR3 sequences; nearly 6.5% are singletons. This TCR came from a child younger than two who had a stem cell transplant for acute myeloid leukemia, so the T cells may come from the graft donor. The sequencing here drew on peripheral blood, taken 60 days after TCRalphabeta/CD19-depleted stem cell transplant. This rearrangement joins TRBV12-3 or TRBV12-4 to TRBJ1-2, with 9 bases lining up with TRBD1. The CDR3 loop reads CASQETGGLGSTF. Here the CDR3 DNA reads TGTGCCAGCCAGGAGACAGGGGGGCTTGGCAGCACCTTC.